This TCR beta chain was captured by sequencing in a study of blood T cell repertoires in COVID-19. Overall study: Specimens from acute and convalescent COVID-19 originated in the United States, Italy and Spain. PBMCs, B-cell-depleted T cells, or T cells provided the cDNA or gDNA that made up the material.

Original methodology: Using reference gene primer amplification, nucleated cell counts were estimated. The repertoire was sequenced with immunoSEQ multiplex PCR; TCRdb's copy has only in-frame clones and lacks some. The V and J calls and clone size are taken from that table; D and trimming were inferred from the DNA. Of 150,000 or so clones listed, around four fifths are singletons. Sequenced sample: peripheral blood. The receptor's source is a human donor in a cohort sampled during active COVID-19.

In DNA, the CDR3 is TGTGCCAGCAGGCACGGGACAGGCGGTGCTTACGAGCAGTACTTC. This translates into CASRHGTGGAYEQYF. This rearrangement joins TRBV2 to TRBJ2-7, with 8 bases matching TRBD1. Germline V gene sequence: CDR1 SNHLY, CDR2 FYNNEI. The CDR3 length is 15 residues. V lost 6 bases, J lost 4 bases, and 11 bases stayed unmatched.